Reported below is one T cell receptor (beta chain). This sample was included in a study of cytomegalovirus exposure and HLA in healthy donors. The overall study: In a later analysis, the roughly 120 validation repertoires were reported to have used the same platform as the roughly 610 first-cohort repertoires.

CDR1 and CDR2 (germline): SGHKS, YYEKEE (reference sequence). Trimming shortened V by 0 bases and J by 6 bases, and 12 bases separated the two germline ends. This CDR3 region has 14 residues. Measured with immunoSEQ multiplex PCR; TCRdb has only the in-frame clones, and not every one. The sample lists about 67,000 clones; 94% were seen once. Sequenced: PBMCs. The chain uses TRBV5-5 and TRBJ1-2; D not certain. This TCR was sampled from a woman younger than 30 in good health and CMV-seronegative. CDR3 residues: CASSLVVRRHGYTF. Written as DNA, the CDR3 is TGTGCCAGCAGCTTGGTAGTTCGCCGTCATGGCTACACCTTC.